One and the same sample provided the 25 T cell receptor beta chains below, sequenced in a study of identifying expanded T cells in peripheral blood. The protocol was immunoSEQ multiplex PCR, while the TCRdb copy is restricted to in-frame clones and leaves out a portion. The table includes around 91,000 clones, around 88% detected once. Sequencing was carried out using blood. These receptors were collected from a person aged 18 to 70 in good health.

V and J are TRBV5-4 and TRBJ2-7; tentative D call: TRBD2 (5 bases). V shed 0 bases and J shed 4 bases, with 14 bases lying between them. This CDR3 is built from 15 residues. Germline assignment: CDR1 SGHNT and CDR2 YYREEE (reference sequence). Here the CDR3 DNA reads TGTGCCAGCAGCTTGGCCATGAACGGGGAATACGAGCAGTACTTC. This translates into CASSLAMNGEYEQYF.

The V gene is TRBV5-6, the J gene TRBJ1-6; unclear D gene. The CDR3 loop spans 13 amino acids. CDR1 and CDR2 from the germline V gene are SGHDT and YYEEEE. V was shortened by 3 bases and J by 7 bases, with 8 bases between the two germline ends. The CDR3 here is CASSSSGNSPLHF. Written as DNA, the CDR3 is TGTGCCAGCAGCTCGAGCGGGAATTCACCCCTCCACTTT. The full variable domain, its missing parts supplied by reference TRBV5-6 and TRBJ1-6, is DAGVTQSPTHLIKTRGQQVTLRCSPKSGHDTVSWYQQALGQGPQFIFQYYEEEERQRGNFPDRFSGHQFPNYSSELNVNALLLGDSALYLCASSSSGNSPLHFGNGTRLTVT.

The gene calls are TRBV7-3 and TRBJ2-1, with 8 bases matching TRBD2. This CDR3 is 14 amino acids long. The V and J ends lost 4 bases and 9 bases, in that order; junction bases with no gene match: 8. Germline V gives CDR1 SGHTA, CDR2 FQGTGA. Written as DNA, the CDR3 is TGTGCCAGCAGCTGGACGGGGGGGCCCAGTGAGCAGTTCTTC. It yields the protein CASSWTGGPSEQFF.

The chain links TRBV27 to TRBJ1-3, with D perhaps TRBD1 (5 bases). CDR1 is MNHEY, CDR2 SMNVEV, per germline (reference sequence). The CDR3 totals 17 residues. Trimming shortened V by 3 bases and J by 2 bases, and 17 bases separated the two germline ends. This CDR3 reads CASSFSPVGGAGNTIYF. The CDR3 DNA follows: TGTGCCAGCAGTTTCTCACCGGTGGGGGGTGCTGGAAACACCATATATTTT.

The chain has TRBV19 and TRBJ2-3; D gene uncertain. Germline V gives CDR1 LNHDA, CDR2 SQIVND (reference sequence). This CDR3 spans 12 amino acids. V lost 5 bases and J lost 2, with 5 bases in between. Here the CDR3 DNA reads TGTGCCAGTAGTTTAAACACAGATACGCAGTATTTT. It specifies CASSLNTDTQYF.

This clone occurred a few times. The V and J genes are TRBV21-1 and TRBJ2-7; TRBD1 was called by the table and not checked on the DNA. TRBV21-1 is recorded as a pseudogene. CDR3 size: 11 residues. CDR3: CASRHSYEQYF. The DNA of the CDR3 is TGTGCCAGCAGACACTCCTACGAGCAGTACTTC.

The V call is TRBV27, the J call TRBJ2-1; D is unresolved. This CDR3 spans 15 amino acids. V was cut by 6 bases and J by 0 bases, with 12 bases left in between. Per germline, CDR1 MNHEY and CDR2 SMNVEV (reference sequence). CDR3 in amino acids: CASSGDGSSYNEQFF. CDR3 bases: TGTGCCAGCAGCGGAGACGGAAGCTCCTACAATGAGCAGTTCTTC.

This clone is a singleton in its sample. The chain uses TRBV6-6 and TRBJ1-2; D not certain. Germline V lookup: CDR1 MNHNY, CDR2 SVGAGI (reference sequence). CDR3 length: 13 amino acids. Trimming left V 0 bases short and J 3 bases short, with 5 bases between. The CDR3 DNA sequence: TGTGCCAGCAGTTACTCGCAGGACTATGGCTACACCTTC. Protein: CASSYSQDYGYTF.

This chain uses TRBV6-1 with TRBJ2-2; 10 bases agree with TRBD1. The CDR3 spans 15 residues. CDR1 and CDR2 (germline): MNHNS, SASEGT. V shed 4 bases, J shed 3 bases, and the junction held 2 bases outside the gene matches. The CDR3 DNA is TGTGCCAGCAGTGTTGGGACAGGGGACACCGGGGAGCTGTTTTTT. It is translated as CASSVGTGDTGELFF.

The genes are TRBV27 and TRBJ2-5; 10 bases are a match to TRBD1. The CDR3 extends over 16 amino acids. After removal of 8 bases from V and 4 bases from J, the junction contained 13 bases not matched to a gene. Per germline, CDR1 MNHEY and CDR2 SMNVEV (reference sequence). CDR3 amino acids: CASQIGTGAWGETQYF. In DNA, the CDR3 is TGTGCCAGCCAAATTGGGACAGGGGCTTGGGGAGAGACCCAGTACTTC.

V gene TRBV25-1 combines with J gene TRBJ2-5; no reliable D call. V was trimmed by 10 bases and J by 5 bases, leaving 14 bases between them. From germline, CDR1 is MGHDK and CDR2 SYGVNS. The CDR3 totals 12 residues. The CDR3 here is CATNNLMETQYF. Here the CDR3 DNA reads TGTGCCACCAACAACCTCATGGAGACCCAGTACTTC.

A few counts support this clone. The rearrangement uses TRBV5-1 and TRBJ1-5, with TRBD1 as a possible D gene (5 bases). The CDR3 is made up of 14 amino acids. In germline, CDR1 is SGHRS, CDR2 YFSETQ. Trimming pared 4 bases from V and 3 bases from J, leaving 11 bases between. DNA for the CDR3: TGCGCCAGCAGCCGCGACGGACACAATCAGCCCCAGCATTTT. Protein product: CASSRDGHNQPQHF.

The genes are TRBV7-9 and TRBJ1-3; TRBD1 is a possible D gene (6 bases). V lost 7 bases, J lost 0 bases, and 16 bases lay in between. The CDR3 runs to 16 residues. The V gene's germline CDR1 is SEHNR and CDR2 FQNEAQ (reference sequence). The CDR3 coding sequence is TGTGCCAGCACCATAGGACAGCAACACTCTGGAAACACCATATATTTT. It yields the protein CASTIGQQHSGNTIYF.

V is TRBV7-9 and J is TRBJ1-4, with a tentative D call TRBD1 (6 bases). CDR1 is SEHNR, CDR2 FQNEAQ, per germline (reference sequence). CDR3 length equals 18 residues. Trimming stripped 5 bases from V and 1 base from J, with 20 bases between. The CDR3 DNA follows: TGTGCCAGCAGCCCCGATTCAATGTCAGGGGTAACTAATGAAAAACTGTTTTTT. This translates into CASSPDSMSGVTNEKLFF.

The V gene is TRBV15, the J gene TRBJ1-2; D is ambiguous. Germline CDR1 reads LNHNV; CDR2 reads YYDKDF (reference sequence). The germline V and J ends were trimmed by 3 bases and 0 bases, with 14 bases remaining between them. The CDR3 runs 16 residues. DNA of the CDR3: TGTGCCACCAGCAGGCTTGAGACCGATACTAACTATGGCTACACCTTC. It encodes CATSRLETDTNYGYTF.

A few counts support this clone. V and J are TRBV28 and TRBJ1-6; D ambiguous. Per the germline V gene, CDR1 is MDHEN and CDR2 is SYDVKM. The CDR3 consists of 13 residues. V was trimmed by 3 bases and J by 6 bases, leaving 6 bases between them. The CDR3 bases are TGTGCCAGCAGTTTGTTGGGTAATTCACCCCTCCACTTT. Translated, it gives CASSLLGNSPLHF.

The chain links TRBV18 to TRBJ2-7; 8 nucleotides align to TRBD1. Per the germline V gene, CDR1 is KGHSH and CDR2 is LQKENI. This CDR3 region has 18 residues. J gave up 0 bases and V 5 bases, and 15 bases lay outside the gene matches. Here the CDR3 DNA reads TGTGCCAGCTCATACACAATTCAGGGGGCCTCTGGCTCCTACGAGCAGTACTTC. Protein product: CASSYTIQGASGSYEQYF.

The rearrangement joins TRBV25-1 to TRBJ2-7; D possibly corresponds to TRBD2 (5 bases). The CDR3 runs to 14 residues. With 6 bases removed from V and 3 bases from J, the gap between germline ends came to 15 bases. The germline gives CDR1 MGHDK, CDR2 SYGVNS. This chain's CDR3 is CASRKERADYEQYF. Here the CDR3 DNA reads TGTGCCAGCAGGAAGGAGAGGGCCGACTACGAGCAGTACTTC.

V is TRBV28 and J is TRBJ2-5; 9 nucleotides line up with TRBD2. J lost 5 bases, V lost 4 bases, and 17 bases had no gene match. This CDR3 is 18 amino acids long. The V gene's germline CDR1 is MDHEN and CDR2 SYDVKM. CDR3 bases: TGTGCCAGCAGTTCCGGGACTAGCCCCCCGCAAGACAGGGAGACCCAGTACTTC. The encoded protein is CASSSGTSPPQDRETQYF.

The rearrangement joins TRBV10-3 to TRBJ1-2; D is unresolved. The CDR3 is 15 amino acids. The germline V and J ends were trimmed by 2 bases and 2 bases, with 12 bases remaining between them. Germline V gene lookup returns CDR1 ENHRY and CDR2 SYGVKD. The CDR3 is CAISEAVVVNYGYTF. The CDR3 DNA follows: TGTGCCATCAGTGAGGCCGTGGTCGTGAACTATGGCTACACCTTC.

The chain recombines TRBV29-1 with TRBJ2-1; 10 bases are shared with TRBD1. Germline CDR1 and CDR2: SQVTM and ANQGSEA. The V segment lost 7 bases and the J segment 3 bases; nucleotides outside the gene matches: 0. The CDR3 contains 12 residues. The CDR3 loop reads CSGDRGYNEQFF. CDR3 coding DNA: TGCAGCGGGGACAGGGGCTACAATGAGCAGTTCTTC.

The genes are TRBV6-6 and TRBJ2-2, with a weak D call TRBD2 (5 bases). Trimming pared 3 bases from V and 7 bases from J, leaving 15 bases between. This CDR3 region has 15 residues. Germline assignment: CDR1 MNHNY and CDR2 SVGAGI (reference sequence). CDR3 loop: CASSYQPEGVGELFF. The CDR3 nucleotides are TGTGCCAGCAGTTATCAACCTGAGGGAGTCGGGGAGCTGTTTTTT.

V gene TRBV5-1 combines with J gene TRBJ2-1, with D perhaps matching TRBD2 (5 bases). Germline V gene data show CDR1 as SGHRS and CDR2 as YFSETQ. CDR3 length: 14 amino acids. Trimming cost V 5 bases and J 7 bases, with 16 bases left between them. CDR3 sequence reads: CASRTTTADNEQFF. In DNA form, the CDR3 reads TGCGCCAGCAGGACTACCACCGCGGATAATGAGCAGTTCTTC.

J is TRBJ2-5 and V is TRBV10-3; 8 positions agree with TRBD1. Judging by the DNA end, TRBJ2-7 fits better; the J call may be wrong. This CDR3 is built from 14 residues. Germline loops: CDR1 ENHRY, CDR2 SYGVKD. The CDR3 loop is CAISGGTGAYEQYF. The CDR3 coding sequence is TGTGCCATCAGTGGAGGGACAGGAGCCTACGAGCAGTACTTC.

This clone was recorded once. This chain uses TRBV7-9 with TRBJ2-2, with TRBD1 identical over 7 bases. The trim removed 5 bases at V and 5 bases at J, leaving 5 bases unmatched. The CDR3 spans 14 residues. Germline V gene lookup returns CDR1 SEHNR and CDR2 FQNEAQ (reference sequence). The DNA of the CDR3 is TGTGCCAGCAGCGCCCGACAGGGTACCGGGGAGCTGTTTTTT. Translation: CASSARQGTGELFF.